Included here is one T cell receptor beta chain sequence, with context. This specimen comes from a study of blood T cell repertoires in COVID-19. Study-level information: Samples taken during acute and convalescent COVID-19 were collected in the United States, Italy and Spain. Sources were T cells, B-cell-depleted T cells, or PBMCs; the material itself was cDNA or gDNA.

Authors' analysis steps: Counts of nucleated cells, estimated from reference gene primer amplification, were obtained. The assay was immunoSEQ multiplex PCR, and TCRdb's table has in-frame clones only and misses some. V and J calls and clone size follow that table, whereas D and trimming were derived from the DNA. The repertoire includes 150,000 to 200,000 clones, approximately 87% of them detected once, and under 15% sits in the top ten. The sequenced sample consisted of peripheral blood. The source is a woman aged 65 to 85 with COVID-19, enrolled during active disease.

CDR3 sequence reads: CSVNSLLLHTEAFF. CDR3 in DNA: TGCAGCGTTAACAGCCTACTTTTACACACTGAAGCTTTCTTT. The rearrangement links TRBV29-1 to TRBJ1-1; D is uncertain. Germline V gives CDR1 SQVTM, CDR2 ANQGSEA. The length of the CDR3 is 14 residues. The V end lost 5 bases, the J end lost 3 bases, and 16 bases lay between the germline ends.